The present entry profiles one TCR beta chain with its context. Its antigen is not known. The same CDR3 also results from other DNA sequences found in this sample. Genomic DNA per cell subset filled all wells of several immunoSEQ plates. Each PCR replicate run on unsorted PBMC took in 300 ng DNA, tens of thousands of T cell genomes. The method was immunoSEQ multiplex PCR; TCRdb's version includes in-frame clones alone and lacks a portion of them. This table has approximately 500,000 clones, roughly 80% appearing once. The data are from a study of shared clonotypes between healthy human individuals. Notes on the study in general: Having only a few donors restricted how much genetic and exposure-history diversity was captured.

This CDR3 has 14 residues. Trimming took off 3 bases at V and 2 bases at J, with 9 bases between the two ends. The germline CDR1 and CDR2 sequences are SNHLY and FYNNEI. The source is a woman aged 40 to 50 in good health. Some clones in this sample may be carry-over from other donors' samples. Sequencing was performed on PBMCs. The chain carries TRBV2 and TRBJ2-3; TRBD2 might be the D (5 bases). The CDR3 loop reads CASSDGLLTDTQYF. In nucleotides, the CDR3 is TGTGCCAGCAGTGATGGACTCCTCACAGATACGCAGTATTTT.